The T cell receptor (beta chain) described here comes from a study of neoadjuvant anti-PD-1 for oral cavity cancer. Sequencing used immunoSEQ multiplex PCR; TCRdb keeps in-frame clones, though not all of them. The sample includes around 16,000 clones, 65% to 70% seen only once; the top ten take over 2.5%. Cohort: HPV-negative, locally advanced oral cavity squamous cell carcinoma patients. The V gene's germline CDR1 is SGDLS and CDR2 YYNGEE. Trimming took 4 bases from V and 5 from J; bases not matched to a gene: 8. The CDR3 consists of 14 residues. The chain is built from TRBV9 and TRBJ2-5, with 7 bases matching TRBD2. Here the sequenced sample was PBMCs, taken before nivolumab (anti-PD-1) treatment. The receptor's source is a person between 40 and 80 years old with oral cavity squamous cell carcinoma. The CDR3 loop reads CASSSEGGDETQYF. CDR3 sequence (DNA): TGTGCCAGCAGCTCCGAGGGAGGGGATGAGACCCAGTACTTC.